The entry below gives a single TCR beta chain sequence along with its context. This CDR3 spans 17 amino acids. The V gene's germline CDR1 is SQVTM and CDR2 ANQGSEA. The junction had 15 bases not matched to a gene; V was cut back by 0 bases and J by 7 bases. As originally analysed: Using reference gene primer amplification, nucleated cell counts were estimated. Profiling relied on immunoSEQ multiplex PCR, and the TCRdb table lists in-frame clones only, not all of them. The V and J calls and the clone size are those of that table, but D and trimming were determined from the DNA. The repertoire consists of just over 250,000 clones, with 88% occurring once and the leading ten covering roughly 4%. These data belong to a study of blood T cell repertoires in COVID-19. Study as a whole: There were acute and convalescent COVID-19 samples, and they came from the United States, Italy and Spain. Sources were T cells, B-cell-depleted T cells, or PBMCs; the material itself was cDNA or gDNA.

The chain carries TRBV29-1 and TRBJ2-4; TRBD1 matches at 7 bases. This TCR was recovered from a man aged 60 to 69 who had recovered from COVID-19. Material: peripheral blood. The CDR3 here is CSVEDPHRGELRNIQYF. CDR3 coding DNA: TGCAGCGTTGAAGATCCCCACAGGGGCGAATTGAGGAACATTCAGTACTTC.